One and the same sample provided the 5 T cell receptor beta chains below, sequenced in a study of CD8+CD57+ T cells in acquired aplastic anemia. Genomic DNA provided the template from which TCR beta VDJ and CDR3 profiles were obtained. TCRdb re-derived calls from the reads in MiXCR, one entry per CDR3 protein. Of 250,000 to 350,000 distinct CDR3 sequences listed, roughly half are singletons. The sample comprised sorted CD4+, CD8+, or CD8+CD57+ T cells (not recorded which) from PBMCs. These receptors were collected from a human donor with severe aplastic anemia or a healthy control (not recorded which).

Ten or more counts support this clonotype. The chain combines TRBV20-1 with TRBJ2-5, with D perhaps matching TRBD1 or TRBD2 (6 bases each). Per germline, CDR1 DFQATT and CDR2 SNEGSKA (reference sequence). This CDR3 spans 13 amino acids. The V end lost 5 bases, the J end lost 2 bases, and 12 bases lay between the germline ends. The DNA for the CDR3 is TGCAGTGCTGGCTGGGGGGCGCAAGAGACCCAGTACTTC. This gives the protein CSAGWGAQETQYF.

The chain employs TRBV15 and TRBJ1-2; TRBD1 is a possible D gene (5 bases). The germline gives CDR1 LNHNV, CDR2 YYDKDF (reference sequence). The CDR3 sequence is 15 residues long. V lost 0 bases and J lost 6, with 14 bases in between. The CDR3 spells CATSRDQGARDGYTF. CDR3 nucleotide sequence: TGTGCCACCAGCAGAGATCAAGGGGCAAGGGATGGCTACACCTTC.

The chain employs TRBV6-5 and TRBJ2-5; 12 bases align to TRBD2. This CDR3 spans 15 amino acids. Germline assignment: CDR1 MNHEY and CDR2 SVGAGI. V was clipped by 7 bases and J by 7 bases; unmatched bases: 10. The CDR3 is CASTRLAGEGGTQYF. CDR3 nucleotide sequence: TGTGCCAGCACTCGACTAGCGGGGGAAGGAGGGACCCAGTACTTC.

This clonotype was seen only a few times. V and J are TRBV24-1 and TRBJ1-5; a possible D gene is TRBD1 (5 bases). Germline V gene sequence: CDR1 KGHDR, CDR2 SFDVKD. Between the trimmed V and J ends, which lost 12 bases and 4 bases, there was a span of 15 bases. This CDR3 region has 13 residues. As DNA, the CDR3 is TGTGCCGCCATGGCAGGGCAAAATCAGCCCCAGCATTTT. Protein product: CAAMAGQNQPQHF.

This clonotype was counted a single time. The V call is TRBV7-9, the J call TRBJ2-7, with D perhaps TRBD1 (8 bases). This CDR3 contains 14 residues. Germline V gene sequence: CDR1 SEHNR, CDR2 FQNEAQ (reference sequence). V was shortened by 8 bases and J by 3 bases, with 17 bases between the two germline ends. This CDR3 is CASGGGQAIYEQYF. DNA of the CDR3: TGTGCCAGCGGGGGGGGACAGGCGATCTACGAGCAGTACTTC.